The rows below give T cell receptor beta chains drawn from one sample of a study of cytomegalovirus exposure and HLA in healthy donors. Clones were read by immunoSEQ multiplex PCR, and TCRdb kept only the in-frame ones, dropping some. The sample shows about 170,000 clones, approximately 70% of them seen only once. The sequenced sample was PBMCs. The receptors here all came from a young woman in good health and CMV-seropositive. Both conserved end residues are part of each CDR3. D genes are given only for firm matches. Size is omitted from some rows. Given values are once, few, many or a class for expanded clones.

TRBD1	TRBV7-6	.	TRBJ2-5	CASSPTGYQETQYF	TGTGCCAGCAGCCCGACAGGGTACCAAGAGACCCAGTACTTC
TRBD2	TRBV6-1	.	TRBJ2-7	CASSEKYLGGTRSSYEQYF	TGTGCCAGCAGTGAAAAATATTTGGGCGGGACTAGGAGCTCCTACGAGCAGTACTTC
TRBD1	TRBV2	.	TRBJ1-2	CASRYRGRYGYTF	TGTGCCAGCAGATACAGGGGAAGGTATGGCTACACCTTC
.	TRBV2	.	TRBJ2-1	CASSVRQDNEQFF	TGTGCCAGCAGTGTACGACAGGACAATGAGCAGTTCTTC
TRBD1	TRBV18	.	TRBJ1-2	CASSNLRDSFGGYTF	TGTGCCAGCTCTAACCTCCGGGACAGTTTCGGTGGCTACACCTTC
TRBD2	TRBV30	.	TRBJ2-1	CAWSFSSGGSYNEQFF	TGTGCCTGGAGTTTCTCTAGCGGGGGGTCCTACAATGAGCAGTTCTTC
.	TRBV7-9	.	TRBJ1-1	CSSTLGSDMNTEAFF	TGTTCCAGCACCTTAGGATCGGACATGAACACTGAAGCTTTCTTT
TRBD1	TRBV30	.	TRBJ1-2	CAWSTGVDPLCGYTF	TGTGCCTGGAGTACAGGGGTTGACCCTCTTTGTGGCTACACCTTC
.	TRBV11-2	.	TRBJ1-2	CASSPYSPPGVYGYTF	TGTGCCAGCAGCCCTTATAGCCCCCCGGGAGTCTATGGCTACACCTTC
TRBD2	TRBV10-3	.	TRBJ2-3	CATVRGGTDTQYF	TGTGCCACGGTCCGGGGGGGCACAGATACGCAGTATTTT
TRBD2	TRBV5-1	.	TRBJ2-1	CASSTGTSGGQEQFF	TGCGCCAGCAGCACCGGGACTAGCGGGGGGCAGGAGCAGTTCTTC
.	TRBV7-2	.	TRBJ2-3	CASSSRGLGTDTQYF	TGTGCCAGCAGCTCCAGGGGCTTGGGCACAGATACGCAGTATTTT
.	TRBV7-9	.	TRBJ1-3	CSSSLGGGATGNTIYF	TGTTCCAGCAGCTTAGGTGGTGGAGCAACTGGAAACACCATATATTTT
.	TRBV10-3	.	TRBJ2-7	CAIGQGGEQYF	TGTGCCATCGGCCAGGGGGGCGAGCAGTACTTC
TRBD2	TRBV19	few	TRBJ2-3	CASLGGGVAGTGTDTQYF	TGTGCCAGCCTGGGCGGGGGGGTTGCTGGAACGGGCACAGATACGCAGTATTTT
.	TRBV13	.	TRBJ2-3	CASSSGDTQYF	TGTGCCAGCAGCTCGGGGGATACGCAGTATTTT
.	TRBV9	.	TRBJ1-1	CASRGEDTEAFF	TGTGCCAGCAGAGGGGAGGACACTGAAGCTTTCTTT
.	TRBV6-6	.	TRBJ1-6	CASRSLNDSPLHF	TGTGCCAGCAGGTCCCTAAACGATTCACCCCTCCACTTT
.	TRBV27	.	TRBJ1-5	CASSLWGQGNQPQHF	TGTGCCAGCAGTTTATGGGGCCAGGGCAATCAGCCCCAGCATTTT
TRBD1	TRBV7-9	few	TRBJ1-1	CSSSPDRGGTEAFF	TGTTCCAGCAGCCCGGACAGGGGTGGCACTGAAGCTTTCTTT
TRBD2	TRBV4-3	.	TRBJ2-5	CASSQGTSGGAVGETQYF	TGCGCCAGCAGCCAGGGGACTAGCGGGGGGGCCGTTGGGGAGACCCAGTACTTC
TRBD1	TRBV27	.	TRBJ1-2	CASPPPGQYGYTF	TGTGCCAGCCCCCCACCGGGACAGTATGGCTACACCTTC